These 4 T cell receptor beta chains originate from one sample sequenced in a study of cytomegalovirus exposure and HLA in healthy donors. PCR primers comprised 60 Vbeta and 13 Jbeta primers. Method: immunoSEQ multiplex PCR; TCRdb's copy keeps in-frame clones and lacks some. The repertoire holds roughly 120,000 clones, with 82% as singletons. The sequencing input was PBMCs. The origin of the receptors is a young woman in good health and CMV-seronegative.

There are a few counts of this clone. The genes are TRBV10-2 and TRBJ2-4; TRBD1 is a possible D gene (6 bases). The germline V and J ends were trimmed by 2 bases and 6 bases, with 8 bases remaining between them. Per the germline V gene, CDR1 is WSHSY and CDR2 is SAAADI. The CDR3 sequence is 13 residues long. As DNA, the CDR3 is TGCGCCAGCAGTGAGCAGGGGAGAAACATTCAGTACTTC. It translates to CASSEQGRNIQYF.

The table lists this clone with a few counts. The V gene is TRBV6-1, the J gene TRBJ2-7, with a weak D call TRBD1 (5 bases). Trimming cost V 2 bases and J 0 bases, with 11 bases left between them. This CDR3 has 15 residues. CDR1 is MNHNS and CDR2 is SASEGT in the germline V gene. CDR3 sequence reads: CASSESDDSSYEQYF. The CDR3 DNA reads as TGTGCCAGCAGTGAATCCGATGACAGCTCCTACGAGCAGTACTTC.

The chain is built from TRBV6-5 and TRBJ2-3; the D gene is possibly TRBD1 (6 bases). The CDR3 has 12 residues. Trimming left V 6 bases short and J 14 bases short, with 18 bases between. Germline CDR1 and CDR2: MNHEY and SVGAGI. DNA for the CDR3: TGTGCCAGCAGAAGAGAACAGGGAAAATGGTATTTT. Amino acids: CASRREQGKWYF.

The chain is built from TRBV4-2 and TRBJ2-3; 7 bases map to TRBD2. V shed 4 bases and J 0 bases; nucleotides not matched to a gene: 7. Germline assignment: CDR1 LGHNA and CDR2 YNFKEQ. The CDR3 length is 16 residues. As DNA, the CDR3 is TGTGCCAGCAGCCTTCCCGCGGGAGTTAGCACAGATACGCAGTATTTT. Translation: CASSLPAGVSTDTQYF.